This is a list of T cell receptor beta chains from one sample in a study of Graves' ophthalmopathy and Graves' hyperthyroidism. Each CDR3 protein gets one entry after TCRdb re-called the multiplex PCR reads with MiXCR. The sample holds 230,000 or so distinct CDR3 sequences, approximately 42% seen once. Sequenced input: peripheral blood. Source of these receptors: an adult man with Graves' ophthalmopathy. The CDR3 runs from the conserved cysteine through the conserved F or W. Each record gives: J gene, V gene, clone size, D gene, CDR3 protein, CDR3 DNA. D genes are given only for firm matches. Size is omitted from some rows. Given values are once, few, many or a class for expanded clones.

j_call: TRBJ2-2; v_call: TRBV5-1; clone_size: -; d_call: -; cdr3_aa: CASKGLKGRVGELFF; cdr3_nt: TGCGCCAGCAAAGGTCTCAAAGGGAGAGTCGGGGAGCTGTTTTTT
j_call: TRBJ2-7; v_call: TRBV19; clone_size: few; d_call: -; cdr3_aa: CASTDQIEGEEQYF; cdr3_nt: TGTGCCAGTACTGATCAAATCGAGGGGGAAGAGCAGTACTTC
j_call: TRBJ2-7; v_call: TRBV7-9; clone_size: few; d_call: TRBD1; cdr3_aa: CASSRTGAEQYF; cdr3_nt: TGTGCCAGCAGTCGGACAGGGGCCGAGCAGTACTTC
j_call: TRBJ1-2; v_call: TRBV20-1; clone_size: few; d_call: -; cdr3_aa: CSARSRRGGYTF; cdr3_nt: TGCAGTGCTAGATCACGTAGGGGTGGCTACACCTTC
j_call: TRBJ1-1; v_call: TRBV5-1; clone_size: -; d_call: TRBD1; cdr3_aa: CASSKYRGMNTEAFF; cdr3_nt: TGTGCCAGCAGCAAATACAGGGGGATGAACACTGAAGCTTTCTTT
j_call: TRBJ2-7; v_call: TRBV20-1; clone_size: few; d_call: -; cdr3_aa: CSASPSPPEAYEQYF; cdr3_nt: TGCAGTGCTAGCCCTAGCCCCCCTGAGGCGTACGAGCAGTACTTC
j_call: TRBJ1-2; v_call: TRBV19; clone_size: few; d_call: TRBD1; cdr3_aa: CASSILQGSGYGYTF; cdr3_nt: TGTGCCAGTAGTATCCTACAGGGGAGTGGGTATGGCTACACCTTC
j_call: TRBJ1-1; v_call: TRBV30; clone_size: few; d_call: -; cdr3_aa: CAWSRTNTEAFF; cdr3_nt: TGTGCCTGGAGTAGAACGAACACTGAAGCTTTCTTT
j_call: TRBJ1-2; v_call: TRBV12-3/TRBV12-4; clone_size: -; d_call: -; cdr3_aa: CASSDPTASLGYTF; cdr3_nt: TGTGCCAGCAGCGACCCCACAGCGTCGTTAGGCTACACCTTC
j_call: TRBJ1-3; v_call: TRBV19; clone_size: -; d_call: -; cdr3_aa: CASSDDRTFSGNTIYF; cdr3_nt: TGTGCCAGTAGCGACGACAGGACTTTCTCTGGAAACACCATATATTTT
j_call: TRBJ2-7; v_call: TRBV5-8; clone_size: few; d_call: -; cdr3_aa: CASSLEQHYEQYF; cdr3_nt: TGTGCCAGCAGCTTGGAACAGCACTACGAGCAGTACTTC